These 22 T cell receptor beta chains came from one sample sequenced in a study of control samples from healthy donors and cancer patients (dated by TCRdb to 2020 to 2021). The library was built by means of the immunoSEQ multiplex PCR assay. TCRdb limited this immuneACCESS table to in-frame rearrangements with V and J called. A share of clones is missing; checked studies link under half to unresolved V genes, and the rest is unexplained. The sample contains roughly 450,000 clones, about 93% of them found a single time. 5% to 8% of the sample belongs to the ten largest clones. Sequencing was done on a sample of PBMCs. Source of these receptors: a middle-aged man with head and neck cancer.

V is TRBV2 and J is TRBJ1-5; the D is unclear. The germline gives CDR1 SNHLY, CDR2 FYNNEI. The CDR3 is 15 residues long. Trimming stripped 4 bases from V and 0 bases from J, with 10 bases between. In DNA form, the CDR3 reads TGTGCCAGCAGTGGGATGGGGATTAGCAATCAGCCCCAGCATTTT. This gives the protein CASSGMGISNQPQHF.

The V gene is TRBV10-1, the J gene TRBJ2-7; D perhaps matches TRBD2 (5 bases). The CDR3 runs 17 residues. Trimming pared 4 bases from V and 4 bases from J, leaving 23 bases between. In germline, CDR1 is WNHNN, CDR2 SYGVQD (reference sequence). CDR3 sequence (DNA): TGCGCCAGCAGTGCCGGAGGTAGATCGGGGAGTAGGTACGAGCAGTACTTC. This encodes CASSAGGRSGSRYEQYF.

The chain has TRBV7-9 and TRBJ2-7; the match to TRBD2 covers 10 bases. Trimming removed 5 bases from V and 3 bases from J; junction bases left unmatched: 4. The CDR3 consists of 14 residues. Germline lookup yields CDR1 SEHNR and CDR2 FQNEAQ (reference sequence). Here the CDR3 DNA reads TGTGCCAGCAGCGCTTCTAGCGGGAGCTACGAGCAGTACTTC. It is translated as CASSASSGSYEQYF.

The CDR3, as DNA: TGTGCCAGCGGTTTTTGGAGGAGAGGGTCACCCCTCCACTTT. Protein sequence: CASGFWRRGSPLHF. The chain joins TRBV6-4 to TRBJ1-6; no firm D call. Trimming removed 8 bases from V and 10 bases from J, with 18 bases in between. Germline loops: CDR1 MRHNA, CDR2 SNTAGT. This CDR3 comprises 14 residues.

The gene calls are TRBV19 and TRBJ1-5, with a tentative D call TRBD1 (6 bases). The CDR3 runs to 17 residues. V was cut by 3 bases and J by 4 bases, with 19 bases left in between. Per germline, CDR1 LNHDA and CDR2 SQIVND (reference sequence). In DNA, the CDR3 is TGTGCCAGTAGTATTGCCGGATACCCAGGGGTGAATCAGCCCCAGCATTTT. Its protein product is CASSIAGYPGVNQPQHF.

The V call is TRBV27, the J call TRBJ1-6; TRBD1 matches 7 bases. With V trimmed by 5 bases and J by 5 bases, 3 bases remained unmatched. The germline CDR1 and CDR2 sequences are MNHEY and SMNVEV (reference sequence). CDR3 size: 14 residues. The CDR3: CASSQQGNNSPLHF. The CDR3 DNA reads TGTGCCAGCAGTCAACAGGGGAATAATTCACCCCTCCACTTT.

This rearrangement joins TRBV11-2 to TRBJ2-7, with 7 bases aligning to TRBD2. Per germline, CDR1 SGHAT and CDR2 FQNNGV. V shed 1 base and J 3 bases; nucleotides not matched to a gene: 3. CDR3 length equals 14 residues. CDR3 residues: CASSLVVAGYEQYF. CDR3 in DNA: TGTGCCAGCAGCTTAGTTGTAGCGGGCTACGAGCAGTACTTC.

The genes are TRBV10-2 and TRBJ2-3, with TRBD1 as a possible D gene (6 bases). The V end lost 7 bases, the J end lost 4 bases, and 9 bases lay between the germline ends. CDR1 and CDR2 from the germline V gene are WSHSY and SAAADI. The CDR3 is 12 amino acids. CDR3 protein: CASKQGPDTQYF. In nucleotides, the CDR3 is TGCGCCAGCAAACAGGGTCCAGATACGCAGTATTTT.

The count of this clone is one. The chain joins TRBV7-3 to TRBJ2-2; unclear D gene. Trimming took off 0 bases at V and 1 base at J, with 6 bases between the two ends. The germline V gene has CDR1 SGHTA and CDR2 FQGTGA. The CDR3 contains 15 residues. DNA of the CDR3: TGTGCCAGCAGCTTAACTGGCAGGAACACCGGGGAGCTGTTTTTT. This codes for CASSLTGRNTGELFF.

The V and J genes are TRBV25-1 and TRBJ2-7; TRBD1 or TRBD2 may be the D gene (5 bases each). With 1 base removed from V and 5 bases from J, the gap between germline ends came to 12 bases. The CDR3 covers 14 residues. Germline V gene lookup returns CDR1 MGHDK and CDR2 SYGVNS. The CDR3, as DNA: TGTGCCAGCAGTGAATGGGGGACGGCGCACGAGCAGTACTTC. The encoded protein is CASSEWGTAHEQYF.

This clone was seen a handful of times. The chain is built from TRBV28 and TRBJ2-5, with D possibly being TRBD1 or TRBD2 (6 bases each). The germline gives CDR1 MDHEN, CDR2 SYDVKM. This CDR3 region has 14 residues. Trimming left V 1 base short and J 4 bases short, with 10 bases between. The CDR3 DNA reads TGTGCCAGCAGTTTATCCAGGGGAGGAGAGACCCAGTACTTC. This codes for CASSLSRGGETQYF. The full variable domain, with the rest looked up from reference TRBV28 and TRBJ2-5, is DVKVTQSSRYLVKRTGEKVFLECVQDMDHENMFWYRQDPGLGLRLIYFSYDVKMKEKGDIPEGYSVSREKKERFSLILESASTNQTSMYLCASSLSRGGETQYFGPGTRLLVL.

The genes are TRBV7-2 and TRBJ1-1; D uncertain. The germline gives CDR1 SGHTA, CDR2 FQGNSA. The CDR3 loop spans 12 amino acids. The V and J ends lost 1 base and 5 bases respectively, with 5 bases between them. CDR3 in amino acids: CASSLDQTEAFF. The CDR3, as DNA: TGTGCCAGCAGCTTAGACCAGACTGAAGCTTTCTTT.

This clone was detected only once. The chain uses TRBV6-2 or TRBV6-3 and TRBJ1-5; a possible D gene is TRBD1 (6 bases). V lost 2 bases, J lost 3 bases, and 11 bases lay in between. The germline V gene encodes CDR1 MNHEY and CDR2 SVGEGT. The CDR3 extends over 15 amino acids. Here the CDR3 DNA reads TGTGCCAGCAGTTACCCAACAGGGCTCAATCAGCCCCAGCATTTT. It is translated as CASSYPTGLNQPQHF.

The J gene is TRBJ2-5, the V gene TRBV7-2; possibly TRBD1 for D (6 bases). CDR3 length: 14 amino acids. The V end was cut by 5 bases, the J end by 5 bases, with 15 bases between. Looked up from germline, CDR1 is SGHTA and CDR2 is FQGNSA. Written as DNA, the CDR3 is TGTGCCAGCAGCCCTATAGGGGGTGTTGAGACCCAGTACTTC. This translates into CASSPIGGVETQYF.

This clone has just one count. The V gene is TRBV28, the J gene TRBJ1-5, with TRBD1 matching over 7 bases. CDR1 is MDHEN and CDR2 is SYDVKM in the germline V gene. V shed 7 bases and J 5 bases; nucleotides not matched to a gene: 8. The CDR3 runs 14 residues. This chain's CDR3 is CASTLYRGDQPQHF. The CDR3 DNA follows: TGTGCCAGCACCCTCTACAGGGGAGATCAGCCCCAGCATTTT.

This chain links TRBV4-1 with TRBJ2-7; 8 bases map to TRBD2. The V and J ends lost 3 bases and 0 bases, in that order; junction bases with no gene match: 4. CDR3 size: 15 residues. Germline CDR1 MGHRA, CDR2 YSYEKL. DNA for the CDR3: TGCGCCAGCAGCCAGACTAGCGAATCCTCCTACGAGCAGTACTTC. It specifies CASSQTSESSYEQYF.

The V gene is TRBV24-1, the J gene TRBJ2-1; D not certain. V was cut by 3 bases and J by 10 bases, with 9 bases left in between. CDR3 length: 12 residues. Per the germline V gene, CDR1 is KGHDR and CDR2 is SFDVKD. As DNA, the CDR3 is TGTGCCACCAGTGATCCTCTAGGGGAGCAGTTCTTC. Its translation is CATSDPLGEQFF.

J is TRBJ1-1 and V is TRBV6-6; D is uncertain. This CDR3 region has 14 residues. The V end lost 2 bases, the J end lost 4 bases, and 11 bases lay between the germline ends. In germline, CDR1 is MNHNY, CDR2 SVGAGI (reference sequence). CDR3 coding DNA: TGTGCCAGCAGTTACGTAGATAGTGGCACTGAAGCTTTCTTT. As protein: CASSYVDSGTEAFF.

The chain recombines TRBV7-9 with TRBJ1-6; no reliable D call. The V gene's germline CDR1 is SEHNR and CDR2 FQNEAQ (reference sequence). This CDR3 is 14 amino acids long. The V end lost 0 bases, the J end lost 10 bases, and 10 bases lay between the germline ends. The CDR3 sequence is CASSLAGGDSPLHF. For the CDR3, the DNA is TGTGCCAGCAGCTTAGCCGGTGGAGACTCACCCCTCCACTTT.

The rearrangement links TRBV5-4 to TRBJ2-7; TRBD2 matches at 9 bases. V trimming: 5 bases; J trimming: 7 bases; junction bases outside the gene matches: 7. From germline, CDR1 is SGHNT and CDR2 YYREEE (reference sequence). The CDR3 loop spans 13 amino acids. DNA for the CDR3: TGTGCCAGCAGTAGCGGGGGACGGGGAGAGCAGTACTTC. It is translated as CASSSGGRGEQYF.

This clone is a singleton in its sample. This chain links TRBV24-1 with TRBJ1-1; the D is unclear. Germline lookup yields CDR1 KGHDR and CDR2 SFDVKD. The CDR3 spans 13 residues. The V gene lost 7 bases and the J gene lost 3 bases, with 11 bases spanning the gap. The CDR3, as DNA: TGTGCCACCAGCGGAGGGCCGCACACTGAAGCTTTCTTT. This translates into CATSGGPHTEAFF.

The genes are TRBV30 and TRBJ2-1; no reliable D call. Trimming removed 0 bases from V and 5 bases from J, with 14 bases in between. The CDR3 spans 15 residues. The germline V gene encodes CDR1 GTSNPN and CDR2 SVGIG (reference sequence). The CDR3 spells CAWSVPPIPNNEQFF. For the CDR3, the DNA is TGTGCCTGGAGTGTACCACCGATCCCTAACAATGAGCAGTTCTTC.